This entry describes one T cell receptor beta chain. The CDR3 is 15 amino acids. The trim removed 5 bases at V and 4 bases at J, leaving 9 bases unmatched. Germline V gives CDR1 SGHTA, CDR2 FQGTGA. The sample belongs to a study of identical twins. TCRdb reanalysed the 5' RACE reads using MiXCR and keeps one entry per CDR3 protein. Here the sample spans about 790,000 distinct CDR3 sequences, 15% to 20% being singletons. The sample was also linked to a second study, of T cells expressing NK-cell markers. Per that study: Of CD8+ T cells, about 1.0-8% belonged to dominant NKG2C+ clonotypes in five to seven donors.

The sequence was collected from a woman younger than 35 in good health. Sequencing was done on a sample of PBMCs. The rearrangement joins TRBV7-3 to TRBJ2-3; 7 bases are shared with TRBD2. CDR3 in amino acids: CASSLTGLVADTQYF. DNA of the CDR3: TGTGCCAGCAGCCTCACCGGACTAGTGGCAGATACGCAGTATTTT.